The next 18 T cell receptor beta chains were all read from a single sample in a study of T cells of healthy individuals. TCRdb independently ran MiXCR on the 5' RACE reads; one entry per CDR3 protein. This table holds around 90,000 distinct CDR3 sequences, about 4.8% found once. These receptors were collected from a female donor in good health.

The chain couples TRBV12-3 or TRBV12-4 to TRBJ2-1, with unresolved D. V was shortened by 2 bases and J by 5 bases, with 4 bases between the two germline ends. This CDR3 has 12 amino acids. CDR3 sequence reads: CASSLQDNEQFF. The CDR3 bases are TGTGCCAGCAGTTTACAGGACAATGAGCAGTTCTTC.

This clonotype was picked up a small number of times. The V call is TRBV30, the J call TRBJ1-5; 10 bases align to TRBD1. Germline V lookup: CDR1 GTSNPN, CDR2 SVGIG (reference sequence). This CDR3 spans 15 amino acids. V lost 2 bases to trimming and J lost 6 bases; unmatched junction nucleotides: 7. The CDR3 bases are TGTGCCTGGAGTCGCCTGACAGGGGGCATTCAGCCCCAGCATTTT. Amino acids: CAWSRLTGGIQPQHF.

This clonotype was recorded many times. The chain links TRBV5-1 to TRBJ2-7; possibly TRBD1 or TRBD2 for D (5 bases each). This CDR3 has 12 amino acids. Deletions cut 4 bases from V and 4 bases from J, with 9 bases between. Germline V CDR1 and CDR2: SGHRS, YFSETQ. CDR3 sequence reads: CASSEGPYEQYF. CDR3 coding DNA: TGCGCCAGCAGCGAGGGACCATACGAGCAGTACTTC. The full variable domain, in which reference TRBV5-1 and TRBJ2-7 provide the parts outside the CDR3, is KAGVTQTPRYLIKTRGQQVTLSCSPISGHRSVSWYQQTPGQGLQFLFEYFSETQRNKGNFPGRFSGRQFSNSRSEMNVSTLELGDSALYLCASSEGPYEQYFGPGTRLTVT.

This clonotype occurred many times. V gene TRBV19 combines with J gene TRBJ1-6; TRBD1 might be the D (6 bases). V shed 5 bases and J shed 10 bases, with 12 bases lying between them. Germline assignment: CDR1 LNHDA and CDR2 SQIVND (reference sequence). CDR3 length: 13 residues. This chain's CDR3 is CASSSQGHSPLHF. The CDR3 DNA sequence: TGTGCCAGTAGTTCGCAGGGACACTCACCCCTCCACTTT.

This clonotype has just a few counts. The J gene is TRBJ1-1, the V gene TRBV11-2; no reliable D call. Germline CDR1 SGHAT, CDR2 FQNNGV. V lost 3 bases and J 3 bases, leaving 11 bases between the germline ends. The CDR3 runs to 14 residues. The CDR3 coding sequence is TGTGCCAGCAGCTTTCTGCTAGACCACACTGAAGCTTTCTTT. Amino acid sequence: CASSFLLDHTEAFF.

This clonotype was picked up many times. This chain uses TRBV24-1 with TRBJ1-2; D is ambiguous. The germline V gene has CDR1 KGHDR and CDR2 SFDVKD. The V end lost 6 bases, the J end lost 3 bases, and 4 bases lay between the germline ends. This CDR3 has 11 residues. The chain's CDR3 is CATSNYYGYTF. The DNA of the CDR3 is TGTGCCACCAGTAATTACTATGGCTACACCTTC.

In its sample, this clonotype was seen many times. The chain combines TRBV19 with TRBJ2-1; D may be TRBD2 (5 bases). Trimming removed 4 bases from V and 8 bases from J, with 27 bases in between. The CDR3 runs 18 residues. Germline V gene data show CDR1 as LNHDA and CDR2 as SQIVND (reference sequence). This chain's CDR3 is CASSRAGWQIARRDEQFF. As DNA, the CDR3 is TGTGCCAGTAGTAGAGCCGGCTGGCAAATCGCCAGGCGGGATGAGCAGTTCTTC. Drawing the rest from reference TRBV19 and TRBJ2-1, the complete variable domain is DGGITQSPKYLFRKEGQNVTLSCEQNLNHDAMYWYRQDPGQGLRLIYYSQIVNDFQKGDIAEGYSVSREKKESFPLTVTSAQKNPTAFYLCASSRAGWQIARRDEQFFGPGTRLTVL.

V gene TRBV18 combines with J gene TRBJ2-3; maybe TRBD2 (5 bases). The V end was cut by 1 base, the J end by 1 base, with 9 bases between. Germline CDR1 KGHSH, CDR2 LQKENI. This CDR3 spans 15 amino acids. The CDR3 loop is CASSPRLGGTDTQYF. Written as DNA, the CDR3 is TGTGCCAGCTCACCACGCCTGGGAGGCACAGATACGCAGTATTTT.

This chain uses TRBV3-1 with TRBJ2-6; D unresolved. The CDR3 sequence is 16 residues long. The germline CDR1 and CDR2 sequences are LGHDT and YNNKEL (reference sequence). The ends were cut back, 1 base at V and 0 bases at J, with 7 bases in the middle. The CDR3: CASSQVRFSGANVLTF. The CDR3 region has the DNA TGTGCCAGCAGCCAAGTCCGGTTCTCTGGGGCCAACGTCCTGACTTTC.

This clonotype has more than one count but fewer than ten. The rearrangement links TRBV4-3 to TRBJ1-4; 8 bases match TRBD1. This CDR3 region has 14 residues. Trimming at V came to 4 bases and at J to 6 bases, leaving 4 bases not matched to a gene. The germline CDR1 and CDR2 sequences are LGHNA and YSLEER. This chain's CDR3 is CASSRSGGDEKLFF. CDR3 in DNA: TGCGCCAGCAGCCGGTCAGGGGGCGATGAAAAACTGTTTTTT.

The table lists this clonotype with a few counts. The gene calls are TRBV20-1 and TRBJ1-5, with 7 bases matching TRBD1. V gave up 5 bases and J gave up 6 bases; unmatched junction bases: 7. The CDR3 has 13 residues. Germline CDR1 and CDR2: DFQATT and SNEGSKA (reference sequence). The CDR3 bases are TGCAGTGCTTTCGACAGGGTCGGTCAGCCCCAGCATTTT. The encoded protein is CSAFDRVGQPQHF.

This clonotype occurred a few times. The rearrangement links TRBV6-5 to TRBJ2-1, with TRBD2 identical over 9 bases. The CDR3 is 16 residues long. Germline V CDR1 and CDR2: MNHEY, SVGAGI. V trimming: 0 bases; J trimming: 5 bases; junction bases outside the gene matches: 5. CDR3 sequence: CASSYSTSGSDNEQFF. DNA of the CDR3: TGTGCCAGCAGTTACTCAACTAGCGGGTCGGACAATGAGCAGTTCTTC.

This clonotype has just a few counts. The chain combines TRBV27 with TRBJ1-5; possible D gene TRBD1, 6 bases. Germline V gives CDR1 MNHEY, CDR2 SMNVEV (reference sequence). V was clipped by 5 bases and J by 2 bases, with 19 bases between them. The CDR3 runs to 17 residues. The CDR3 DNA reads as TGTGCCAGCAGTCCTGGTTGGGGGGCGCCGGGCAATCAGCCCCAGCATTTT. Translating gives CASSPGWGAPGNQPQHF.

This clonotype was seen repeatedly, ten times or more. V usage is TRBV12-3 or TRBV12-4 and J usage is TRBJ2-3; D gene uncertain. V lost 3 bases and J 4 bases, leaving 5 bases between the germline ends. The CDR3 runs to 12 residues. CDR3 residues: CASSFHADTQYF. In nucleotides, the CDR3 is TGTGCCAGCAGTTTTCACGCAGATACGCAGTATTTT.

On this clonotype: An end of the junction does not agree with germline; a read error may underlie this. This rearrangement joins TRBV20-1 to TRBJ2-5, with 7 positions matching TRBD1. Germline CDR1 DFQATT, CDR2 SNEGSKA (reference sequence). The CDR3 length is 15 residues. CDR3 nucleotides: TGCATTGCTAGGTCCGGACAGGTTGCGCAAGAGACCCAGTACTTC. Amino acid sequence: CIARSGQVAQETQYF.

This clonotype was counted ten times or more. The chain recombines TRBV4-1 with TRBJ1-6, with TRBD1 identical over 8 bases. Trimming at V came to 4 bases and at J to 7 bases, leaving 9 bases not matched to a gene. This CDR3 is 16 amino acids long. The germline V gene encodes CDR1 MGHRA and CDR2 YSYEKL. DNA for the CDR3: TGCGCCAGCAGCCGCCTAGACAGGGGCTTGAATTCACCCCTCCACTTT. Translating gives CASSRLDRGLNSPLHF.

This clonotype has ten or more counts. V and J are TRBV29-1 and TRBJ2-7; no reliable D call. Trimming removed 6 bases from V and 2 bases from J, with 14 bases in between. Per the germline V gene, CDR1 is SQVTM and CDR2 is ANQGSEA. This CDR3 region has 13 residues. Here the CDR3 reads CSVASGQAYEQYF. The CDR3 region has the DNA TGCAGCGTCGCTAGTGGGCAGGCCTACGAGCAGTACTTC.

This clonotype has more than one count but fewer than ten. The rearrangement uses TRBV28 and TRBJ2-2, with D possibly TRBD2 on 5 matching bases. The ends were cut back, 8 bases at V and 2 bases at J, with 12 bases in the middle. Germline CDR1 MDHEN, CDR2 SYDVKM. There are 14 residues in the CDR3. The CDR3 DNA is TGTGCCAGCCGCCCTAGCAGTAACACCGGGGAGCTGTTTTTT. The encoded protein is CASRPSSNTGELFF.